This TCR beta chain was recovered during a study of regulatory T cells in long-lasting Graves disease. Building of the TCR beta libraries involved iRepertoire HTBI primers and Arm-PCR of CDR3 regions. TCRdb used MiXCR to reprocess the multiplex PCR reads, holding one entry per CDR3 protein. The sample lists over 350,000 distinct CDR3 sequences; 14% to 15% were seen once. This clonotype was recorded many times. This CDR3 comprises 14 residues. V was pared by 2 bases and J by 4 bases, with 12 bases between. CDR1 and CDR2 from the germline V gene are SGHVS and FQNEAQ. The time point was: newly diagnosed GD, antithyroid drugs for less than 3 months. Following extraction of RNA from PBMCs, that RNA was used to make the TCR library. Patients were enrolled at an endocrinology department in Xi'an, China. This sample also appeared in a second study, on T cells in Graves' hyperthyroidism and ophthalmopathy.

This receptor was taken from a middle-aged woman with Graves disease. Sequenced here: peripheral blood mononuclear cells (PBMCs), sampled at new diagnosis, from a patient treated with antithyroid drugs. This chain links TRBV7-8 with TRBJ2-7, with unresolved D. The CDR3 nucleotides read TGTGCCAGCAGCTTATCGTCTGCCTATTACGAGCAGTACTTC. Translated: CASSLSSAYYEQYF.